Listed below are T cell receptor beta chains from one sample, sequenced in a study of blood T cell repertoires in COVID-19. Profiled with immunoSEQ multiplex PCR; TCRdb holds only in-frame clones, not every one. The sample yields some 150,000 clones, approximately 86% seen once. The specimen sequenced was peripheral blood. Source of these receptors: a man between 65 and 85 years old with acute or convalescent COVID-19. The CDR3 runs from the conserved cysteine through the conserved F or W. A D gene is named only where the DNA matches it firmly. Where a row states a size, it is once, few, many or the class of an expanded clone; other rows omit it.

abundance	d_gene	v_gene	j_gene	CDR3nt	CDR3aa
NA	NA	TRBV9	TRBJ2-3	TGTGCCAGCAGCGTGGGAGGACTCAAAGATACGCAGTATTTT	CASSVGGLKDTQYF
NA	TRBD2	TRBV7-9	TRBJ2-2	TGTGCCAGCAGCCTACTAGCGGGAGTTACCGGGGAGCTGTTTTTT	CASSLLAGVTGELFF
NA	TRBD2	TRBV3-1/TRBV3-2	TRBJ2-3	TGTGCCAGCAGCCAAGTTTCCAGCGGGACGACAGATACGCAGTATTTT	CASSQVSSGTTDTQYF
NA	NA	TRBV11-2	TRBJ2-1	TGTGCCAGCAGCTTACTGGCTAGCGTGGTACATGAGCAGTTCTTC	CASSLLASVVHEQFF
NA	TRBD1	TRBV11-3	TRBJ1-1	TGTGCCAGCAGCCGGGACAGCGTGAACACTGAAGCTTTCTTT	CASSRDSVNTEAFF
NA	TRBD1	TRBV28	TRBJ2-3	TGTGCCAGCAGTCCGACAGGGGCCACTTTATTTACGCAGTATTTT	CASSPTGATLFTQYF
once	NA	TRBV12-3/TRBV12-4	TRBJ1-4	TGTGCCAGCAGTTTAGGGGAGGGGTCGGTACTGTTTTTT	CASSLGEGSVLFF
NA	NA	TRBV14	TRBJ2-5	TGTGCCAGCAGCCAGTACCGGGTCTTGGGAGAGACCCAGTACTTC	CASSQYRVLGETQYF
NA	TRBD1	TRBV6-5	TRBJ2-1	TGTGCCAGCAGAAGGGACAGGGATTACAATGAGCAGTTCTTC	CASRRDRDYNEQFF
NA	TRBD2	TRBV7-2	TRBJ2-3	TGTGCCAGCAGCTTAGCACTAGCGTTTAGCACAGATACGCAGTATTTT	CASSLALAFSTDTQYF
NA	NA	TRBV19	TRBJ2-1	TGTGCCAGTAGTACGTCTTCCTACAATGAGCAGTTCTTC	CASSTSSYNEQFF
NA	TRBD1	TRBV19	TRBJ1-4	TGTGCCAGTAGTCCGAGGACAGGGGGAAATGAAAAACTGTTTTTT	CASSPRTGGNEKLFF
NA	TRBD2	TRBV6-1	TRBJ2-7	TGTGCCAGCAGTGGGACTAGCGGGAGGATATTGGTCTACGAGCAGTACTTC	CASSGTSGRILVYEQYF
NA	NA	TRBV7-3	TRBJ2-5	TGTGCCAGCAGCTTACAACCCTCAGGGCAAGAGACCCAGTACTTC	CASSLQPSGQETQYF
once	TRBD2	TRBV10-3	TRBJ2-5	TGTGCCATCAGTCTAGCGGGAGTAGGGGAGACCCAGTACTTC	CAISLAGVGETQYF
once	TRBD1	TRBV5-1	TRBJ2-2	TGCGCCAGCAGCTATTTTTACCCGGGACAGATTATAACCGGGGAGCTGTTTTTT	CASSYFYPGQIITGELFF
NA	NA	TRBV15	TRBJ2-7	TGTGCCACCAGCAGAGAGAGGGACAACTACGAGCAGTACTTC	CATSRERDNYEQYF
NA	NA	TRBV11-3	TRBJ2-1	TGTGCCAGCAGCCTGGTGGGAGATGAGCAGTTCTTC	CASSLVGDEQFF
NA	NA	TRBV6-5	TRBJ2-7	TGTGCCAGCAGTTACTCGGCGCGGGACTTCTCCTACGAGCAGTACTTC	CASSYSARDFSYEQYF
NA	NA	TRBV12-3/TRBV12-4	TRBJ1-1	TGTGCCAGCAGTTCGACAGGGAACACTGAAGCTTTCTTT	CASSSTGNTEAFF
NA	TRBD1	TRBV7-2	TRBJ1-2	TGTGCCAGCAGCTTAGCGCTGGGACAGGGGAATGGCTACACCTTC	CASSLALGQGNGYTF
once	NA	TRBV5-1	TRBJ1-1	TGCGCCAGCAGCACCTCGACAGGCATGAACACTGAAGCTTTCTTT	CASSTSTGMNTEAFF
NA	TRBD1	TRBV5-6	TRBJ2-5	TGTGCCAGCAGCCCCGGGACAGGGGGTCGCGGAGAGACCCAGTACTTC	CASSPGTGGRGETQYF
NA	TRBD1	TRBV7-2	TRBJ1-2	TGTGCCAGCAGCTTAGATCCGGGACAGGGAGGTAGTGGCTACACCTTC	CASSLDPGQGGSGYTF
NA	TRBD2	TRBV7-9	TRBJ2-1	TGTGCCAGCAAGGCGCTAGCGGGAGTGGATGAGCAGTTCTTC	CASKALAGVDEQFF
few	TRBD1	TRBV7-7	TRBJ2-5	TGTGCTAGCAGTTCACAGGGGTGGCAAGAGACCCAGTACTTC	CASSSQGWQETQYF
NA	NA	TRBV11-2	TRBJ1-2	TGTGCCAGCAGCTCGCGGCGGTATGGCTACACCTTC	CASSSRRYGYTF
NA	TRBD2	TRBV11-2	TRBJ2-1	TGTGCCAGCAGCTTGCCGGGACTAGCGGGACGTGGGGATGAGCAGTTCTTC	CASSLPGLAGRGDEQFF
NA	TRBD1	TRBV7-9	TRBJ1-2	TGTGCCAGCAGCTTAGTCGCCGGGACAGGGGTTGGGGGCTACACCTTC	CASSLVAGTGVGGYTF
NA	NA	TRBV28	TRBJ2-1	TGTGCCAGCAGCCGAGGAAGGAATGAGCAGTTCTTC	CASSRGRNEQFF
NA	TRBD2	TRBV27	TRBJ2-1	TGTGCCAGCAGTCCCTGGACTAGCCGGTACAATGAGCAGTTCTTC	CASSPWTSRYNEQFF
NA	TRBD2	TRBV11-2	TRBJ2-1	TGTGCCAGCAGCTCCACCGGACTAGCGGGTCGTGAGCAGTTCTTC	CASSSTGLAGREQFF
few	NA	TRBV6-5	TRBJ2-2	TGTGCCACAGAGGACAGTACAATCGGGGAGCTGTTTTTT	CATEDSTIGELFF
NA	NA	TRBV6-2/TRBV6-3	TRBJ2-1	TGTGCCAGCAGTTTTGGCAGTTCGTACAATGAGCAGTTCTTC	CASSFGSSYNEQFF
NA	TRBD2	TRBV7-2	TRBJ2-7	TGTGCCAGCAGCGAAGCGGCTAGCGGGACCTACGAGCAGTACTTC	CASSEAASGTYEQYF
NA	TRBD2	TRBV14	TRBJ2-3	TGTGCCAGCAGCCAGTGGACTAGCGGCACAGATACGCAGTATTTT	CASSQWTSGTDTQYF
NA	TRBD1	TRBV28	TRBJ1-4	TGTGCCAGCAGTTTACTGGGACAGGGTTTTGAAAAACTGTTTTTT	CASSLLGQGFEKLFF
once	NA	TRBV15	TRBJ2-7	TGTGCCACCAGCAGTCCTGGGGCGCAGAGCTCCTACGAGCAGTACTTC	CATSSPGAQSSYEQYF
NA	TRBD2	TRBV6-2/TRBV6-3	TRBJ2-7	TGTGCCAGCAGCCCCCCTAGCGGGAGTTCCCACGAGCAGTACTTC	CASSPPSGSSHEQYF
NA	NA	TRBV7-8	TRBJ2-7	TGTGCCAGCAGCCCTCCCTACAGGGAAAGGGTCTACGAGCAGTACTTC	CASSPPYRERVYEQYF
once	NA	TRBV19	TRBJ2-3	TGTGCCAGTAGTACGAACTCTCGGCGGGCGGTGGGAGATACGCAGTATTTT	CASSTNSRRAVGDTQYF
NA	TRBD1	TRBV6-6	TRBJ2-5	TGTGCCAGCAGTGACAGGGGGGAGGGAGAGACCCAGTACTTC	CASSDRGEGETQYF
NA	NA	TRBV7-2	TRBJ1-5	TGTGCCAGCAGCTTAGGAGGAGGGACCCTTAGCAATCAGCCCCAGCATTTT	CASSLGGGTLSNQPQHF
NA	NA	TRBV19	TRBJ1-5	TGTGCCAGTAGTGACCGGGACATCAAGAGCAATCAGCCCCAGCATTTT	CASSDRDIKSNQPQHF
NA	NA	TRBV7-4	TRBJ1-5	TGTGCCAGCAGCTTAGCGCTAAAAGGGAGTAGCAATCAGCCCCAGCATTTT	CASSLALKGSSNQPQHF
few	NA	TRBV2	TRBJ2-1	TGTGCCAGCAGCCGAGGGACTGCAAATGAGCAGTTCTTC	CASSRGTANEQFF
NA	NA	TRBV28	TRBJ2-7	TGTGCCAGCAGTTTCCCAGGGGCTCCCTACGAGCAGTACTTC	CASSFPGAPYEQYF
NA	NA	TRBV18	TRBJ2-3	TGTGCCAGCTCAGCGGGCCAGAACACAGATACGCAGTATTTT	CASSAGQNTDTQYF
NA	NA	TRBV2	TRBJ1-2	TGTGCCAGCAGTGAAGGGGGCGCGGTCCTCTATGGCTACACCTTC	CASSEGGAVLYGYTF
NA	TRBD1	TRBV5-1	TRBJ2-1	TGCGCCAGCAGCTTGGGGCAGGGGGAGTACAATGAGCAGTTCTTC	CASSLGQGEYNEQFF
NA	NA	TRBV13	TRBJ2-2	TGTGCCAGCAGCTTAGGACAGGGTCGGGCCTTGCGGACCGGGGAGCTGTTTTTT	CASSLGQGRALRTGELFF
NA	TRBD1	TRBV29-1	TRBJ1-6	TGCAGCGTAGCGGACAGGGGTAATTCACCCCTCCACTTT	CSVADRGNSPLHF
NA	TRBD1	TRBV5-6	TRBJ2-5	TGTGCCAGCAGCCCACAGACAGGGAAAGAGACCCAGTACTTC	CASSPQTGKETQYF